A selection of T cell receptor beta chains follows, all from one sample in a study of blood T cells in healthy people across ages. TCRdb reanalysed the 5' RACE reads using MiXCR and keeps one entry per CDR3 protein. Of 600,000 to 650,000 distinct CDR3 sequences listed, 58% are singletons. Sequences were obtained from blood. These receptors all come from a man in his 60s in good health. Each CDR3 is given with its conserved first and last residue. D genes are given only for firm matches. Clone size is shown for a subset of rows, as once, few, many or a class of expanded clone.

TRBV2	TRBD1	.	TRBJ2-3	CATETGLGPDTQYF	TGTGCCACGGAGACAGGGCTGGGTCCAGATACGCAGTATTTT
TRBV20-1	.	.	TRBJ2-5	CSARGPGTRKGQETQYF	TGCAGTGCTAGAGGTCCGGGGACAAGGAAGGGTCAAGAGACCCAGTACTTC
TRBV4-2	.	.	TRBJ2-7	CASSHKVGDPYEQYF	TGTGCCAGCAGCCACAAAGTGGGGGATCCCTACGAGCAGTACTTC
TRBV3-1	TRBD2	few	TRBJ2-1	CASSRPSGAYNEQFF	TGTGCCAGCAGCCGCCCTAGCGGGGCCTACAATGAGCAGTTCTTC
TRBV6-5	TRBD2	.	TRBJ2-2	CASSYSKGGPTGELFF	TGTGCCAGCAGTTACTCGAAGGGAGGGCCCACCGGGGAGCTGTTTTTT
TRBV3-1	.	.	TRBJ2-1	CASSPRFRGASYNEQFF	TGTGCCAGCAGCCCACGGTTCCGCGGAGCTTCCTACAATGAGCAGTTCTTC
TRBV7-9	.	.	TRBJ1-6	CASSLRASNSPLHF	TGTGCCAGCAGCTTGAGGGCGTCCAATTCACCCCTCCACTTT
TRBV20-1	.	.	TRBJ1-5	CSARGTRFQPQHF	TGCAGTGCTAGAGGGACAAGGTTTCAGCCCCAGCATTTT
TRBV28	TRBD1	.	TRBJ1-4	CASSLDRVGELFF	TGTGCCAGCAGTTTAGACAGGGTTGGGGAACTGTTTTTT
TRBV18	.	.	TRBJ2-7	CASSSGTLRYEQYF	TGTGCCAGCTCCTCGGGAACCCTAAGGTACGAGCAGTACTTC
TRBV27	TRBD1	.	TRBJ2-1	CASRPLTGHNEQFF	TGTGCCAGCAGGCCACTGACAGGGCACAATGAGCAGTTCTTC
TRBV7-9	.	.	TRBJ1-1	CASSSQTGGGGNTEAFF	TGTGCCAGCAGCTCCCAGACAGGTGGCGGGGGGAACACTGAAGCTTTCTTT
TRBV6-5	.	.	TRBJ1-1	CASKANTEAFF	TGTGCCAGCAAGGCGAACACTGAAGCTTTCTTT
TRBV12-3/TRBV12-4	.	.	TRBJ2-3	CASNGVATDTQYF	TGTGCCAGCAACGGGGTTGCCACAGATACGCAGTATTTT
TRBV11-2	TRBD2	.	TRBJ2-5	CASSETSGGGETQYF	TGTGCCAGCAGCGAAACTAGCGGGGGAGGAGAGACCCAGTACTTC
TRBV2	.	.	TRBJ2-4	CASSDGGRNIQYF	TGTGCCAGCAGTGATGGGGGTCGTAACATTCAGTACTTC
TRBV20-1	.	.	TRBJ2-5	CSAMGTTQETQYF	TGCAGTGCTATGGGGACAACCCAAGAGACCCAGTACTTC
TRBV20-1	.	.	TRBJ2-1	CSTFGSYNEQFF	TGCAGTACCTTTGGCTCCTACAATGAGCAGTTCTTC
TRBV3-1	.	few	TRBJ1-6	CASSRERPNNSPLHF	TGTGCCAGCAGCCGAGAGAGGCCTAATAATTCACCCCTCCACTTT
TRBV12-3/TRBV12-4	TRBD1	once	TRBJ1-2	CASSLAMAGGIYTF	TGTGCCAGCAGTTTAGCGATGGCAGGGGGAATCTACACCTTC
TRBV15	.	.	TRBJ2-6	CATSRVSTSRSGANVLTF	TGTGCCACCAGCAGAGTTTCTACTTCCCGCTCTGGGGCCAACGTCCTGACTTTC
TRBV5-1	.	.	TRBJ1-2	CASSLVSANYGYTF	TGCGCCAGCAGCTTGGTCTCCGCTAACTATGGCTACACCTTC
TRBV2	.	.	TRBJ1-2	CASSVSGRGRGYTF	TGTGCCAGCAGTGTATCTGGCAGGGGACGTGGCTACACCTTC
TRBV4-1	TRBD2	few	TRBJ2-5	CASSPAPTAGETQYF	TGCGCCAGCAGTCCGGCCCCGACAGCGGGGGAGACCCAGTACTTC
TRBV6-5	.	few	TRBJ1-6	CASSYGGARSPLHF	TGTGCCAGCAGTTACGGGGGGGCGCGGTCACCCCTCCACTTT
TRBV9	.	few	TRBJ2-1	CASSVRGDNEQFF	TGTGCCAGCAGCGTAAGGGGGGACAATGAGCAGTTCTTC
TRBV5-1	.	.	TRBJ2-3	CASSLEGHLSTDTQYF	TGCGCCAGCAGCTTGGAGGGACATTTAAGCACAGATACGCAGTATTTT
TRBV15	TRBD2	.	TRBJ2-2	CATSRGLANTGELFF	TGTGCCACCAGCCGGGGACTAGCGAACACCGGGGAGCTGTTTTTT
TRBV10-3	.	.	TRBJ2-1	CAISESGGMDEQFF	TGTGCCATCAGTGAGTCGGGTGGGATGGATGAGCAGTTCTTC
TRBV12-3/TRBV12-4	.	.	TRBJ2-3	CASTFAGTLQGDTQYF	TGTGCCAGCACCTTCGCCGGGACTCTCCAGGGGGATACGCAGTATTTT
TRBV7-2	.	.	TRBJ1-2	CAMLGRYGYTF	TGTGCCATGCTCGGGAGATATGGCTACACCTTC
TRBV4-2	.	few	TRBJ2-1	CASSPGLVTQSGNEQFF	TGTGCCAGCAGCCCGGGGTTGGTCACCCAATCGGGCAATGAGCAGTTCTTC
TRBV5-4	TRBD1	.	TRBJ2-5	CASSPPDRRQTQYF	TGTGCCAGCAGCCCACCGGACAGGCGTCAGACCCAGTACTTC
TRBV15	.	many	TRBJ2-7	CATSQGYYEQYF	TGTGCCACCAGCCAGGGGTACTACGAGCAGTACTTC
TRBV28	.	.	TRBJ2-7	CASSRTGQRAHEQYF	TGTGCCAGCAGTCGCACGGGACAGCGGGCCCACGAGCAGTACTTC
TRBV7-2	TRBD2	.	TRBJ2-1	CASSRSGGRNEQFF	TGTGCCAGCAGCCGTAGCGGGGGGAGGAATGAGCAGTTCTTC
TRBV28	.	.	TRBJ1-6	CASSLIGSRLHF	TGTGCCAGCAGTTTAATTGGCTCACGCCTCCACTTT
TRBV3-1	TRBD1	.	TRBJ1-2	CASSQLEQGYGYTF	TGTGCCAGCAGCCAACTGGAACAGGGGTATGGCTACACCTTC
TRBV4-3	TRBD1	.	TRBJ2-7	CASSQDMGQSYEQYF	TGCGCCAGCAGCCAAGATATGGGACAGAGTTACGAGCAGTACTTC
TRBV12-3/TRBV12-4	.	.	TRBJ2-2	CASSALQGSGELFF	TGTGCCAGCAGTGCCCTACAGGGCTCCGGGGAGCTGTTTTTT
TRBV2	.	.	TRBJ2-5	CASSGPLVRETQYF	TGTGCCAGCAGTGGGCCGCTGGTCCGGGAGACCCAGTACTTC
TRBV29-1	TRBD1	.	TRBJ1-1	CSVGDSGANTEAFF	TGCAGCGTTGGGGACAGTGGGGCGAACACTGAAGCTTTCTTT
TRBV21-1	.	.	TRBJ2-5	CASSKVGGDTETQYF	TGTGCCAGCAGCAAAGTTGGAGGGGACACCGAGACCCAGTACTTC
TRBV15	TRBD1	.	TRBJ1-6	CATGATGGLNSPLHF	TGTGCCACCGGGGCGACAGGGGGACTTAATTCACCCCTCCACTTT
TRBV13	.	.	TRBJ2-7	CASSGGVRGSYEQYF	TGTGCCAGCAGCGGAGGGGTCAGGGGGTCCTACGAGCAGTACTTC
TRBV3-1	.	.	TRBJ1-5	CASSQDLSGNQPQHF	TGTGCCAGCAGCCAAGATCTAAGCGGGAATCAGCCCCAGCATTTT
TRBV7-8	TRBD2	once	TRBJ2-1	CASSSRPGLGYNEQFF	TGTGCCAGCAGCTCCCGGCCGGGACTAGGATACAATGAGCAGTTCTTC
TRBV27	TRBD1	once	TRBJ2-7	CASSDRAPYEQYF	TGTGCCAGCAGTGACAGGGCCCCCTACGAGCAGTACTTC
TRBV11-3	.	.	TRBJ1-6	CASSLGRYNSPLHF	TGTGCCAGCAGCTTGGGACGGTATAATTCACCCCTCCACTTT
TRBV18	.	few	TRBJ2-1	CASSTRQASSYNEQFF	TGTGCCAGCTCAACCAGACAGGCGAGCTCCTACAATGAGCAGTTCTTC
TRBV28	.	once	TRBJ2-3	CASSLPSALTDTQYF	TGTGCCAGCAGTCTACCCTCAGCATTGACAGATACGCAGTATTTT